What follows are 32 T cell receptor beta chains derived from one specimen sequenced in a study of shared clonotypes between healthy human individuals. CD45RO negativity and positive selection for CCR7 defined naive CD8 cells, a population that excluded terminally differentiated effector memory CD45RA+ cells. The data were produced by immunoSEQ multiplex PCR, yet TCRdb's version contains in-frame clones alone and is incomplete. The sample carries roughly 570,000 clones, 95% to 98% recorded once. Sequenced input: naive CD8+ T cells sorted from blood. These receptors all come from a man younger than 45 in good health.

The chain is built from TRBV2 and TRBJ2-7; tentatively, D is TRBD2 (6 bases). Germline V gene lookup returns CDR1 SNHLY and CDR2 FYNNEI. V lost 8 bases to trimming and J lost 0 bases, with 17 bases between them. The CDR3 spans 15 residues. DNA for the CDR3: TGTGCCAGCGGGTCTAGCGAGCAGAGCTCCTACGAGCAGTACTTC. It is translated as CASGSSEQSSYEQYF.

The rearrangement links TRBV7-9 to TRBJ1-5; D unresolved. V was cut by 5 bases and J by 7 bases, with 9 bases left in between. Germline values: CDR1 SEHNR, CDR2 FQNEAQ (reference sequence). This CDR3 is 12 amino acids long. The CDR3, as DNA: TGTGCCAGCAGCCTCCGTGGACAGCCCCAGCATTTT. Translation: CASSLRGQPQHF. The full variable domain, completed using reference TRBV7-9 and TRBJ1-5, is DTGVSQNPRHKITKRGQNVTFRCDPISEHNRLYWYRQTLGQGPEFLTYFQNEAQLEKSRLLSDRFSAERPKGSFSTLEIQRTEQGDSAMYLCASSLRGQPQHFGDGTRLSIL.

The chain has TRBV13 and TRBJ2-7; 9 bases map to TRBD2. The CDR3 covers 15 residues. V lost 6 bases to trimming and J lost 6 bases; unmatched junction nucleotides: 12. The germline V gene encodes CDR1 PRHDT and CDR2 FYEKMQ (reference sequence). DNA of the CDR3: TGTGCCAGCAGAACGACCGGGACTAGCTTCGCCGAGCAGTACTTC. Translation: CASRTTGTSFAEQYF. Supplemented by reference TRBV13 and TRBJ2-7, the full variable domain reads AAGVIQSPRHLIKEKRETATLKCYPIPRHDTVYWYQQGPGQDPQFLISFYEKMQSDKGSIPDRFSAQQFSDYHSELNMSSLELGDSALYFCASRTTGTSFAEQYFGPGTRLTVT.

V usage is TRBV7-8 and J usage is TRBJ2-4; 8 positions agree with TRBD2. Germline V gene lookup returns CDR1 SGHVS and CDR2 FQNEAQ. The CDR3 runs 19 residues. V dropped 1 base and J dropped 1; count of bases not matched to a gene: 12. CDR3 in DNA: TGTGCCAGCAGCTTAGGAGTCGGGAGGGCCGGGTTTGCCAAAAACATTCAGTACTTC. Its translation is CASSLGVGRAGFAKNIQYF.

The chain combines TRBV2 with TRBJ2-7, with D uncertain. Per germline, CDR1 SNHLY and CDR2 FYNNEI. This CDR3 comprises 14 residues. The V end was cut by 0 bases, the J end by 2 bases, with 8 bases between. The CDR3 DNA reads TGTGCCAGCAGTGAAGCATCCCCTCCCTACGAGCAGTACTTC. As protein: CASSEASPPYEQYF. The entire variable domain, with the rest obtained from reference TRBV2 and TRBJ2-7, is as follows: EPEVTQTPSHQVTQMGQEVILRCVPISNHLYFYWYRQILGQKVEFLVSFYNNEISEKSEIFDDQFSVERPDGSNFTLKIRSTKLEDSAMYFCASSEASPPYEQYFGPGTRLTVT.

This chain links TRBV29-1 with TRBJ2-7; D might be TRBD1 (5 bases). Per the germline V gene, CDR1 is SQVTM and CDR2 is ANQGSEA. V was cut by 6 bases and J by 3 bases, with 9 bases left in between. The CDR3 has 11 amino acids. CDR3 bases: TGCAGCGTCGTGCAGGGCTACGAGCAGTACTTC. This encodes CSVVQGYEQYF.

This clone was detected once. The chain recombines TRBV6-5 with TRBJ2-1, with D possibly matching TRBD2 (5 bases). Germline CDR1 MNHEY, CDR2 SVGAGI. There are 13 residues in the CDR3. V shed 7 bases and J shed 5 bases, with 12 bases lying between them. The CDR3 bases are TGTGCCAGCACGGCTAGCAGACACAATGAGCAGTTCTTC. It yields the protein CASTASRHNEQFF.

This chain connects TRBV7-9 to TRBJ2-7; tentatively, D is TRBD1 (5 bases). This CDR3 region has 16 residues. The germline gives CDR1 SEHNR, CDR2 FQNEAQ (reference sequence). The V end was cut by 2 bases, the J end by 7 bases, with 21 bases between. The CDR3 spells CASSLSVRAGISEQYF. The CDR3 bases are TGTGCCAGCAGCTTATCCGTTCGGGCAGGGATAAGTGAGCAGTACTTC.

This chain links TRBV2 with TRBJ1-5; D remains ambiguous. The V gene lost 3 bases and the J gene lost 4 bases, with 7 bases spanning the gap. Germline-derived CDR1 and CDR2 are SNHLY and FYNNEI. The CDR3 length is 13 residues. The CDR3 loop is CASSEGFNQPQHF. The CDR3 nucleotides read TGTGCCAGCAGTGAGGGGTTTAATCAGCCCCAGCATTTT.

The chain links TRBV7-2 to TRBJ1-1; no definite D call. Germline V CDR1 and CDR2: SGHTA, FQGNSA. The CDR3 length is 14 residues. The ends were cut back, 5 bases at V and 3 bases at J, with 13 bases in the middle. The CDR3 DNA is TGTGCCAGCAGCCCCAGATGGAGGGACACTGAAGCTTTCTTT. The encoded protein is CASSPRWRDTEAFF.

The sample holds one count of this clone. The CDR3 spells CASGTGGGIQYF. CDR3 DNA: TGCGCCAGCGGTACGGGTGGGGGCATTCAGTACTTC. V gene TRBV10-2 combines with J gene TRBJ2-4; the D gene could be TRBD1 or TRBD2 (5 bases each). Trimming shortened V by 8 bases and J by 9 bases, and 14 bases separated the two germline ends. The length of the CDR3 is 12 residues. The germline V gene encodes CDR1 WSHSY and CDR2 SAAADI.

This clone was counted a single time. The CDR3 nucleotides are TGTGCCAGCAGACCCCCGGGACTCGGCTACGAGCAGTACTTC. Protein product: CASRPPGLGYEQYF. The rearrangement links TRBV7-9 to TRBJ2-7; a possible D gene is TRBD2 (6 bases). Germline V gene data show CDR1 as SEHNR and CDR2 as FQNEAQ (reference sequence). V gave up 6 bases and J gave up 3 bases, with 15 bases separating them. The CDR3 is 14 amino acids.

V usage is TRBV7-2 and J usage is TRBJ2-2; no firm D call. The V end lost 2 bases, the J end lost 0 bases, and 4 bases lay between the germline ends. Germline V gene data show CDR1 as SGHTA and CDR2 as FQGNSA. This CDR3 is 14 amino acids long. The CDR3 region is CASSLSSNTGELFF. The CDR3 nucleotides read TGTGCCAGCAGCTTATCCTCGAACACCGGGGAGCTGTTTTTT.

The rearrangement links TRBV19 to TRBJ2-5; D is ambiguous. Germline V gene sequence: CDR1 LNHDA, CDR2 SQIVND (reference sequence). The CDR3 has 14 amino acids. Trimming left V 3 bases short and J 5 bases short, with 13 bases between. Here the CDR3 reads CASSIVAVGETQYF. The CDR3 DNA is TGTGCCAGTAGTATCGTCGCGGTGGGGGAGACCCAGTACTTC.

This chain joins TRBV7-9 and TRBJ2-7; D is ambiguous. Germline CDR1 and CDR2: SEHNR and FQNEAQ (reference sequence). V was pared by 7 bases and J by 3 bases, with 10 bases between. This CDR3 contains 12 residues. In DNA form, the CDR3 reads TGTGCCAGCACCGGCCCCTTCTACGAGCAGTACTTC. It yields the protein CASTGPFYEQYF.

The chain combines TRBV9 with TRBJ2-5; 11 positions agree with TRBD2. V lost 3 bases and J lost 5; bases outside the gene matches: 3. The CDR3 is made up of 14 amino acids. Per germline, CDR1 SGDLS and CDR2 YYNGEE. DNA for the CDR3: TGTGCCAGCAGCGGTAGCGGGAGGGGTGAGACCCAGTACTTC. Its translation is CASSGSGRGETQYF. Filled out from reference TRBV9 and TRBJ2-5, the complete variable domain reads DSGVTQTPKHLITATGQRVTLRCSPRSGDLSVYWYQQSLDQGLQFLIQYYNGEERAKGNILERFSAQQFPDLHSELNLSSLELGDSALYFCASSGSGRGETQYFGPGTRLLVL.

The chain uses TRBV2 and TRBJ1-1, with a weak D call TRBD1 (6 bases). With 10 bases removed from V and 0 bases from J, the gap between germline ends came to 12 bases. This CDR3 has 13 residues. Germline-derived CDR1 and CDR2 are SNHLY and FYNNEI. The CDR3 spells CAIQTGMNTEAFF. The CDR3 DNA follows: TGTGCCATCCAGACAGGTATGAACACTGAAGCTTTCTTT.

This chain links TRBV5-4 with TRBJ2-3, with no clear D. Germline lookup yields CDR1 SGHNT and CDR2 YYREEE (reference sequence). V was shortened by 4 bases and J by 5 bases, with 17 bases between the two germline ends. The CDR3 contains 15 residues. The CDR3 here is CASSPIEEMGDTQYF. The CDR3 DNA reads as TGTGCCAGCAGCCCCATCGAAGAAATGGGAGATACGCAGTATTTT.

The chain joins TRBV7-6 to TRBJ2-3; D might be TRBD2 (6 bases). CDR3 length: 14 residues. V was shortened by 0 bases and J by 11 bases, with 15 bases between the two germline ends. Germline CDR1 is SGHVS and CDR2 is FNYEAQ. CDR3 nucleotide sequence: TGTGCCAGCAGCTTAGCGATCCGGCAGGGAGGGCAGTATTTT. It is translated as CASSLAIRQGGQYF.

The V and J genes are TRBV27 and TRBJ1-4; D remains ambiguous. V was shortened by 6 bases and J by 0 bases, with 14 bases between the two germline ends. The CDR3 covers 16 residues. Germline loops: CDR1 MNHEY, CDR2 SMNVEV (reference sequence). The CDR3 DNA follows: TGTGCCAGCAGCCCGTGGCCTCTTGCAACTAATGAAAAACTGTTTTTT. This sequence encodes CASSPWPLATNEKLFF. Supplemented by reference TRBV27 and TRBJ1-4, the full variable domain reads EAQVTQNPRYLITVTGKKLTVTCSQNMNHEYMSWYRQDPGLGLRQIYYSMNVEVTDKGDVPEGYKVSRKEKRNFPLILESPSPNQTSLYFCASSPWPLATNEKLFFGSGTQLSVL.

For this clone: Other nucleotide sequences in the sample specify the same CDR3. The chain employs TRBV9 and TRBJ1-1; D is unclear. The CDR3 loop spans 13 amino acids. The V end was cut by 2 bases, the J end by 1 base, with 6 bases between. Germline CDR1 is SGDLS and CDR2 is YYNGEE. The CDR3 loop is CASSVGENTEAFF. The CDR3 DNA reads as TGTGCCAGCAGCGTGGGAGAGAACACTGAAGCTTTCTTT.

This clone has only one observation. V and J are TRBV27 and TRBJ2-1; TRBD2 matches 7 bases. CDR3 length equals 16 residues. The germline CDR1 and CDR2 sequences are MNHEY and SMNVEV (reference sequence). After removal of 0 bases from V and 2 bases from J, the junction contained 4 bases not matched to a gene. The CDR3 coding sequence is TGTGCCAGCAGTTTATCGCTAGCGGACCCCTACAATGAGCAGTTCTTC. This translates into CASSLSLADPYNEQFF.

The chain couples TRBV9 to TRBJ2-2, with 10 positions matching TRBD2. There are 15 residues in the CDR3. The V and J ends lost 4 bases and 4 bases, in that order; junction bases with no gene match: 4. Germline lookup yields CDR1 SGDLS and CDR2 YYNGEE. Written as DNA, the CDR3 is TGTGCCAGCAGCATACGGACTAGCGGCACCGGGGAGCTGTTTTTT. It codes for CASSIRTSGTGELFF.

This chain links TRBV19 with TRBJ2-7, with 8 bases lining up with TRBD2. J gave up 7 bases and V 7 bases, and 15 bases lay outside the gene matches. Germline CDR1 LNHDA, CDR2 SQIVND (reference sequence). CDR3 size: 15 residues. The chain's CDR3 is CASIGHQAGAREQYF. The CDR3 DNA follows: TGTGCCAGTATTGGTCACCAAGCGGGAGCTAGAGAGCAGTACTTC.

The genes are TRBV15 and TRBJ1-3; TRBD1 is a possible D gene (5 bases). This CDR3 spans 15 amino acids. Trimming left V 3 bases short and J 0 bases short, with 9 bases between. Germline lookup yields CDR1 LNHNV and CDR2 YYDKDF (reference sequence). CDR3 coding DNA: TGTGCCACCAGCAGCACAGGTAGCTCTGGAAACACCATATATTTT. Translation: CATSSTGSSGNTIYF.

The chain is built from TRBV19 and TRBJ2-2; D gene unclear. V shed 7 bases and J shed 7 bases, with 16 bases lying between them. This CDR3 is built from 14 residues. Per germline, CDR1 LNHDA and CDR2 SQIVND (reference sequence). CDR3 sequence: CASTTRMANGELFF. The CDR3, as DNA: TGTGCCAGTACCACTCGTATGGCGAACGGGGAGCTGTTTTTT.

V is TRBV7-2 and J is TRBJ2-3; possibly TRBD2 for D (6 bases). Germline V gene data show CDR1 as SGHTA and CDR2 as FQGNSA. V was clipped by 2 bases and J by 0 bases, with 9 bases between them. This CDR3 spans 15 amino acids. DNA for the CDR3: TGTGCCAGCAGCTTAATACTAGCCAGCACAGATACGCAGTATTTT. The encoded protein is CASSLILASTDTQYF. Using reference TRBV7-2 and TRBJ2-3 for the parts outside the CDR3, the full variable domain is GAGVSQSPSNKVTEKGKDVELRCDPISGHTALYWYRQSLGQGLEFLIYFQGNSAPDKSGLPSDRFSAERTGGSVSTLTIQRTQQEDSAVYLCASSLILASTDTQYFGPGTRLTVL.

As concerns this clone: This CDR3 is also generated by other DNA sequences in the sample. The chain is built from TRBV7-9 and TRBJ2-1; a weak D match, TRBD1 (7 bases). From germline, CDR1 is SEHNR and CDR2 FQNEAQ (reference sequence). The CDR3 spans 12 residues. V was cut by 3 bases and J by 8 bases, with 8 bases left in between. Here the CDR3 reads CASSFRGDEQFF. CDR3 coding DNA: TGTGCCAGCAGCTTCAGGGGGGATGAGCAGTTCTTC.

The chain carries TRBV7-8 and TRBJ2-7; possibly TRBD1 for D (6 bases). The germline CDR1 and CDR2 sequences are SGHVS and FQNEAQ. V gave up 3 bases and J gave up 2 bases, with 11 bases separating them. The CDR3 is 14 residues long. CDR3 sequence (DNA): TGTGCCAGCAGCTTGACAGGTCTCCCCTACGAGCAGTACTTC. This gives the protein CASSLTGLPYEQYF.

The rearrangement joins TRBV27 to TRBJ2-1, with 9 bases aligning to TRBD2. Germline lookup yields CDR1 MNHEY and CDR2 SMNVEV (reference sequence). This CDR3 spans 17 amino acids. After removal of 2 bases from V and 3 bases from J, the junction contained 8 bases not matched to a gene. CDR3 in DNA: TGTGCCAGCAGTTTAGGGGCGGGAGGGCCCCTCTACAATGAGCAGTTCTTC. Amino acid sequence: CASSLGAGGPLYNEQFF.

The chain uses TRBV27 and TRBJ2-7, with unresolved D. Germline V gene lookup returns CDR1 MNHEY and CDR2 SMNVEV (reference sequence). The V end was cut by 2 bases, the J end by 0 bases, with 8 bases between. The CDR3 contains 14 residues. The CDR3 protein is CASSLIYGSYEQYF. CDR3 DNA: TGTGCCAGCAGTTTAATTTACGGCTCCTACGAGCAGTACTTC.

V usage is TRBV5-1 and J usage is TRBJ1-1; D is unresolved. The V gene lost 4 bases and the J gene lost 2 bases, with 12 bases spanning the gap. The CDR3 spans 14 residues. Germline lookup yields CDR1 SGHRS and CDR2 YFSETQ. The CDR3 DNA reads TGCGCCAGCAGCCCATTAGGGCCAAACACTGAAGCTTTCTTT. Its translation: CASSPLGPNTEAFF.